The rows below give T cell receptor beta chains drawn from one sample of a study of technical replicates of blood from a few donors. Measured with immunoSEQ multiplex PCR; TCRdb has only the in-frame clones, and not every one. Of nearly 90,000 clones listed, roughly 94% are singletons. The sample taken for sequencing was T cells isolated from PBMCs. The receptors derive from a human donor in good health. Each CDR3 is given with its conserved first and last residue. D genes are given only for firm matches. Expanded clones get a size class; other rows say once, few or many, or leave the size out.

NA	TRBV11-2	16	TRBD1	TRBJ1-5	CASSLDRGTGVLPQHF	TGTGCCAGCAGCTTAGATCGCGGGACAGGGGTTTTGCCCCAGCATTTT
NA	TRBV18	14	NA	TRBJ2-1	CASSFTGTYNEQFF	TGTGCCAGCTCATTTACCGGGACATACAATGAGCAGTTCTTC
NA	TRBV7-9	13	NA	TRBJ1-3	CASSLAAGNTIYF	TGTGCCAGCAGCTTAGCAGCGGGAAACACCATATATTTT
once	TRBV7-2	14	NA	TRBJ1-5	CASSLRRDNQPQHF	TGTGCCAGCAGCTTGAGGAGGGACAATCAGCCCCAGCATTTT
NA	TRBV5-1	18	TRBD1	TRBJ1-5	CASSYNRTGGRGNQPQHF	TGCGCCAGCAGCTATAACCGGACAGGGGGCAGGGGCAATCAGCCCCAGCATTTT
once	TRBV14	16	NA	TRBJ2-7	CASSQEGSGSRDEQYF	TGTGCCAGCAGCCAAGAGGGTTCGGGGAGTCGCGACGAGCAGTACTTC
NA	TRBV9	14	NA	TRBJ2-4	CASSASEAKNIQYF	TGTGCCAGCAGCGCTAGTGAGGCCAAAAACATTCAGTACTTC
NA	TRBV4-1	15	NA	TRBJ2-5	CASSQAGTLGETQYF	TGCGCCAGCAGCCAAGCCGGGACATTAGGAGAGACCCAGTACTTC
NA	TRBV29-1	13	NA	TRBJ2-3	CSVEGGARDTQYF	TGCAGCGTAGAGGGGGGGGCGCGAGATACGCAGTATTTT
once	TRBV9	14	TRBD2	TRBJ2-7	CASSPGGERYEQYF	TGTGCCAGCAGCCCCGGGGGGGAGAGGTACGAGCAGTACTTC
NA	TRBV7-7	14	NA	TRBJ2-3	CASSISGPPDTQYF	TGTGCTAGCAGTATTTCTGGGCCCCCAGATACGCAGTATTTT
once	TRBV5-6	17	NA	TRBJ2-1	CASSYYPGFGSYNEQFF	TGTGCCAGCAGCTATTACCCAGGATTCGGCTCCTACAATGAGCAGTTCTTC
NA	TRBV7-2	16	TRBD2	TRBJ2-3	CASSHTPGLAGVTQYF	TGTGCCAGCAGCCACACTCCGGGACTAGCGGGAGTTACGCAGTATTTT
NA	TRBV4-1	15	NA	TRBJ2-3	CASSQIDSITDTQYF	TGCGCCAGCAGCCAAATCGACTCGATCACAGATACGCAGTATTTT
NA	TRBV6-1	15	NA	TRBJ2-1	CASSYGQGIYNEQFF	TGTGCCAGCAGCTATGGGCAGGGTATCTACAATGAGCAGTTCTTC
NA	TRBV18	17	TRBD1	TRBJ1-5	CASSPSSGGRAYQPQHF	TGTGCCAGCTCACCATCCTCAGGGGGCAGGGCTTATCAGCCCCAGCATTTT
once	TRBV28	16	NA	TRBJ2-1	CASSLSLGLSHNEQFF	TGTGCCAGCAGTTTATCCCTAGGCTTAAGCCACAATGAGCAGTTCTTC
NA	TRBV11-2	17	NA	TRBJ1-4	CASSLGGGLGLNEKLFF	TGTGCCAGCAGCTTGGGGGGTGGATTGGGTCTCAATGAAAAACTGTTTTTT
NA	TRBV13	14	TRBD2	TRBJ2-3	CASLRLAGGDTQYF	TGTGCCAGCCTCCGACTAGCGGGAGGAGATACGCAGTATTTT
NA	TRBV28	16	NA	TRBJ1-5	CASRIPTGGSNQPQHF	TGTGCCAGCAGAATACCCACCGGGGGGAGCAATCAGCCCCAGCATTTT
once	TRBV7-3	14	NA	TRBJ2-3	CASSYSMGADTQYF	TGTGCCAGCAGCTACAGTATGGGCGCAGATACGCAGTATTTT
NA	TRBV5-1	14	TRBD1	TRBJ2-1	CASSPRTGNNEQFF	TGCGCCAGCAGCCCCCGGACAGGGAACAATGAGCAGTTCTTC
NA	TRBV27	14	NA	TRBJ2-5	CASSLYREQETQYF	TGTGCCAGCAGTTTGTACAGGGAACAAGAGACCCAGTACTTC
NA	TRBV7-2	14	NA	TRBJ2-7	CASTSPERSYEQYF	TGTGCCAGCACCTCCCCTGAGCGGTCCTACGAGCAGTACTTC
NA	TRBV15	16	NA	TRBJ2-3	CATSRDLRGSTDTQYF	TGTGCCACCAGCAGAGATCTTCGCGGAAGCACAGATACGCAGTATTTT
NA	TRBV4-1	16	TRBD2	TRBJ2-3	CASSPTSGRDPDTQYF	TGCGCCAGCAGCCCCACTAGCGGGAGGGACCCAGATACGCAGTATTTT
NA	TRBV9	16	NA	TRBJ2-7	CASSEEGASGSYEQYF	TGTGCCAGCAGCGAGGAGGGGGCATCGGGGTCCTACGAGCAGTACTTC
NA	TRBV29-1	15	TRBD1	TRBJ1-4	CSVIISGGAGEKLFF	TGCAGCGTTATTATCTCAGGGGGCGCGGGTGAAAAACTGTTTTTT
NA	TRBV30	17	NA	TRBJ2-7	CAWYSPPGLNHTEGQYF	TGTGCCTGGTATTCCCCTCCTGGACTCAACCACACAGAGGGGCAGTACTTC
NA	TRBV1	19	NA	TRBJ2-5	CTSSQDLLREGLFGETQYF	TGCACCAGCAGCCAAGATCTCTTGCGGGAGGGCCTATTTGGAGAGACCCAGTACTTC
NA	TRBV7-3	13	NA	TRBJ2-1	CASRQGIHNEQFF	TGTGCCAGCAGGCAGGGGATTCACAATGAGCAGTTCTTC
NA	TRBV19	13	NA	TRBJ2-7	CASSFVSQDEQYF	TGTGCCAGTAGCTTCGTCTCACAGGACGAGCAGTACTTC
NA	TRBV18	15	NA	TRBJ2-1	CASSLDRSSYNEQFF	TGTGCCAGCTCCCTCGACAGGAGCTCCTACAATGAGCAGTTCTTC
once	TRBV19	17	TRBD2	TRBJ2-7	CASSPGTSGSRSAEQYF	TGTGCCAGTAGTCCAGGGACTAGCGGGAGTAGATCGGCCGAGCAGTACTTC
NA	TRBV27	13	NA	TRBJ1-1	CASSYYGGYEAFF	TGTGCCAGCAGTTATTACGGGGGGTATGAAGCTTTCTTT
NA	TRBV6-5	13	NA	TRBJ2-7	CASSYGSRTEQYF	TGTGCCAGCAGTTACGGGAGTCGAACCGAGCAGTACTTC
NA	TRBV2	13	TRBD2	TRBJ2-1	CASGSSGYNEQFF	TGTGCCAGCGGGAGTAGCGGGTACAATGAGCAGTTCTTC
NA	TRBV5-1	14	TRBD1	TRBJ1-2	CASSDRGSNYGYTF	TGCGCCAGCAGCGACAGGGGAAGCAACTATGGCTACACCTTC
NA	TRBV29-1	13	TRBD1	TRBJ1-1	CSVWTGLNTEAFF	TGCAGCGTTTGGACAGGGTTGAACACTGAAGCTTTCTTT
NA	TRBV5-1	18	TRBD2	TRBJ2-1	CASSSQRLAGGSYNEQFF	TGCGCCAGCAGCTCCCAACGACTAGCGGGAGGCTCCTACAATGAGCAGTTCTTC
NA	TRBV2	15	NA	TRBJ1-4	CASNRGGDFLEKLFF	TGTGCCAGCAATAGAGGAGGGGACTTCCTTGAAAAACTGTTTTTT
NA	TRBV5-1	13	NA	TRBJ2-3	CASHRRPTDTQYF	TGCGCCAGCCATAGGAGGCCCACAGATACGCAGTATTTT
NA	TRBV30	13	NA	TRBJ1-2	CAWSVQGPYGYTF	TGTGCCTGGAGTGTACAGGGTCCCTATGGCTACACCTTC
NA	TRBV5-8	15	NA	TRBJ2-3	CASSLERYSTDTQYF	TGTGCCAGCAGCTTGGAACGGTATAGCACAGATACGCAGTATTTT
few	TRBV29-1	14	NA	TRBJ1-1	CSVDPTGSNTEAFF	TGCAGCGTTGATCCGACAGGTTCCAACACTGAAGCTTTCTTT
NA	TRBV4-1	17	TRBD2	TRBJ2-7	CASSQAPTGSGTWEQYF	TGCGCCAGCAGCCAAGCGCCCACGGGTAGCGGGACCTGGGAGCAGTACTTC
NA	TRBV27	11	NA	TRBJ2-1	CASSSGNEQFF	TGTGCCAGCAGCTCCGGGAATGAGCAGTTCTTC
NA	TRBV2	14	NA	TRBJ1-2	CASILREGYYGYTF	TGTGCCAGCATTTTGAGGGAAGGGTACTATGGCTACACCTTC
NA	TRBV6-6	15	NA	TRBJ2-6	CASIKPGAGANVLTF	TGTGCCAGCATCAAGCCCGGGGCTGGGGCCAACGTCCTGACTTTC
NA	TRBV4-1	15	TRBD1	TRBJ1-2	CASSQGSGQGYGYTF	TGCGCCAGCAGCCAGGGCTCAGGACAGGGGTATGGCTACACCTTC